The clone carrying this T cell receptor (beta chain) showed up many times. The data are from a study of HIV-infected patients and healthy controls. TCRdb itself ran the 5' RACE reads through MiXCR, one entry per CDR3 protein. The data hold around 62,000 distinct CDR3 sequences, with approximately 21% observed a single time. This CDR3 is built from 15 residues. Per germline, CDR1 SGHTA and CDR2 FQGNSA. V gave up 3 bases and J gave up 3 bases, with 14 bases separating them. Sequencing input: CD4+ T cells from blood. The rearrangement joins TRBV7-2 to TRBJ2-5; possibly TRBD2 for D (5 bases). The TCR originated in a human donor in good health. Written as DNA, the CDR3 is TGTGCCAGCAGCTTGTTCGGCCTAGCTGAAGAGACCCAGTACTTC. It specifies CASSLFGLAEETQYF.